This TCR beta chain was found in a study of glioma-infiltrating T cells. Study observations and caveats: Signature shared blood CDR3 motifs were enriched in low-divergence and depleted in high-divergence patients. Tissue-blood divergence was below expectation in non-neoplastic patients, above in gliomas.

The V and J ends lost 3 bases and 7 bases, in that order; junction bases with no gene match: 9. This CDR3 comprises 14 residues. Per germline, CDR1 SGHNT and CDR2 YYREEE (reference sequence). As regards this clonotype: Its antigen remains unidentified.

The iRepertoire nested amplicon-rescue multiplex PCR amplified TCR alpha and beta CDR3s from RNA. From the multiplex PCR reads, TCRdb called clonotypes with MiXCR, one entry per CDR3 protein. The table lists around 390,000 distinct CDR3 sequences, 41% of them singletons. This receptor was obtained from a human donor with low-grade glioma or glioblastoma, undergoing nonglioma brain surgery, or in good health (not recorded which). This sequence joins TRBV5-4 and TRBJ2-7; TRBD1 aligns across 8 bases. The specimen sequenced was glioma tissue, nonneoplastic brain tissue, or PBMCs (not recorded which). The DNA for the CDR3 is TGTGCCAGCAGCTCCGGACAGGGTTTAGGTGAGCAGTACTTC. Translating it yields CASSSGQGLGEQYF.